Only a few counts were recorded for the clone carrying this T cell receptor (beta chain). As yet, its antigen is unknown. Repertoires were generated with immunoSEQ multiplex PCR, while TCRdb's copy carries only in-frame clones and drops some. The data show approximately 31,000 clones, around 75% seen once. These data come from a study of early stage breast cancer tumors. Overall study: Seven or eight ER+/PR+/HER2- tumors were invasive ductal; a few were invasive lobular. Samples were sequenced at about 10-fold average coverage.

Study-wide points: Compared with adjacent normal breast tissue, tumors showed roughly 2.5-fold greater T cell density and higher clonality. Comparing each tissue with blood distinguished tumor from normal in most of the 16 patients.

Germline CDR1 SGHDT, CDR2 YYEEEE. The CDR3 has 13 residues. Trimming shortened V by 4 bases and J by 1 base, and 9 bases separated the two germline ends. The sample was breast tumor tissue. The chain has TRBV5-6 and TRBJ2-7, with D perhaps TRBD1 (5 bases). This TCR was recovered from a person between 30 and 45 years old with breast cancer. The CDR3 DNA sequence: TGTGCCAGCAGCCCAGGGATTTCCTACGAGCAGTACTTC. It specifies CASSPGISYEQYF.